One and the same sample provided the 6 T cell receptor beta chains below, sequenced in a study of shared clonotypes between healthy human individuals. The protocol was immunoSEQ multiplex PCR, while the TCRdb copy is restricted to in-frame clones and leaves out a portion. The sample lists around 2.5 million clones; roughly 93% were seen once. Material for sequencing was naive CD4+ T cells from PBMCs. Subset specified: CD45RA+ positively selected. All receptors derive from a man aged 18 to 29 in good health. Some clones in this sample may be carry-over from other donors' samples.

This chain uses TRBV7-2 with TRBJ2-1; TRBD1 matches at 8 bases. Germline V CDR1 and CDR2: SGHTA, FQGNSA. This CDR3 has 15 residues. V shed 5 bases, J shed 4 bases, and the junction held 7 bases outside the gene matches. CDR3 nucleotides: TGTGCCAGCAGCCCGAACCGGGACAGGTACAATGAGCAGTTCTTC. This encodes CASSPNRDRYNEQFF.

DNA of the CDR3: TGTGCCAGCTCGGGGGACAGGGGGGCTAATCAGCCCCAGCATTTT. It yields the protein CASSGDRGANQPQHF. J is TRBJ1-5 and V is TRBV18; 11 positions match TRBD1. CDR3 length equals 15 residues. The V gene end was trimmed by 6 bases and the J gene end by 4 bases; junction bases not matched to a gene: 5. Per the germline V gene, CDR1 is KGHSH and CDR2 is LQKENI.

V is TRBV5-1 and J is TRBJ2-7, with a weak D call TRBD1 (5 bases). Trimming took 4 bases from V and 3 from J, leaving 14 bases between them. Germline assignment: CDR1 SGHRS and CDR2 YFSETQ. This CDR3 region has 14 residues. The CDR3 DNA reads TGCGCCAGCAGCCCCTCGACAGACGTCTACGAGCAGTACTTC. Its translation is CASSPSTDVYEQYF.

The sample holds one count of this clone. This chain uses TRBV28 with TRBJ2-2; tentatively, D is TRBD1 (5 bases). This CDR3 has 15 residues. The ends were cut back, 3 bases at V and 6 bases at J, with 14 bases in the middle. The germline CDR1 and CDR2 sequences are MDHEN and SYDVKM. In DNA, the CDR3 is TGTGCCAGCAGTTTCCCCCAGGGAATAGCCGGGGAGCTGTTTTTT. As protein: CASSFPQGIAGELFF. Using reference TRBV28 and TRBJ2-2 for the parts outside the CDR3, the full variable domain is DVKVTQSSRYLVKRTGEKVFLECVQDMDHENMFWYRQDPGLGLRLIYFSYDVKMKEKGDIPEGYSVSREKKERFSLILESASTNQTSMYLCASSFPQGIAGELFFGEGSRLTVL.

V usage is TRBV5-1 and J usage is TRBJ2-3, with a possible D match to TRBD1 (6 bases). This CDR3 contains 13 residues. V dropped 4 bases and J dropped 4 bases, with 10 bases sitting between them. The V gene's germline CDR1 is SGHRS and CDR2 YFSETQ. DNA for the CDR3: TGCGCCAGCAGCGCCACAGGGCCAGATACGCAGTATTTT. It encodes CASSATGPDTQYF.

V usage is TRBV7-9 and J usage is TRBJ1-1; D is unresolved. Looked up from germline, CDR1 is SEHNR and CDR2 is FQNEAQ (reference sequence). V was clipped by 5 bases and J by 3 bases, with 13 bases between them. The length of the CDR3 is 14 residues. CDR3 loop: CASSPQVTDTEAFF. The CDR3 DNA sequence: TGTGCCAGCAGCCCACAAGTAACGGACACTGAAGCTTTCTTT.